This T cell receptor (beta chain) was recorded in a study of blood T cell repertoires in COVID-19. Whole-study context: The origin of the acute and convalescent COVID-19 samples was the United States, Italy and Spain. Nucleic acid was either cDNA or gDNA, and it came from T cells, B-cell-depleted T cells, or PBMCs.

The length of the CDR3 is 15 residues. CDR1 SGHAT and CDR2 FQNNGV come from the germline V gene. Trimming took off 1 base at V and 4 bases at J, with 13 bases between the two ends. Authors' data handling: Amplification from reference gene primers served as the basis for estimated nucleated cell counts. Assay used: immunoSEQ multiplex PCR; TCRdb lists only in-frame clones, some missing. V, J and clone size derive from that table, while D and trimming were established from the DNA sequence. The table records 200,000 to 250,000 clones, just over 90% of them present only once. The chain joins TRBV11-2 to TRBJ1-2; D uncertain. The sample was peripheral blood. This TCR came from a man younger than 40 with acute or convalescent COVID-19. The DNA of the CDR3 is TGTGCCAGCAGCTTAGTGGCGGTCAGAGGCTATGGCTACACCTTC. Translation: CASSLVAVRGYGYTF.